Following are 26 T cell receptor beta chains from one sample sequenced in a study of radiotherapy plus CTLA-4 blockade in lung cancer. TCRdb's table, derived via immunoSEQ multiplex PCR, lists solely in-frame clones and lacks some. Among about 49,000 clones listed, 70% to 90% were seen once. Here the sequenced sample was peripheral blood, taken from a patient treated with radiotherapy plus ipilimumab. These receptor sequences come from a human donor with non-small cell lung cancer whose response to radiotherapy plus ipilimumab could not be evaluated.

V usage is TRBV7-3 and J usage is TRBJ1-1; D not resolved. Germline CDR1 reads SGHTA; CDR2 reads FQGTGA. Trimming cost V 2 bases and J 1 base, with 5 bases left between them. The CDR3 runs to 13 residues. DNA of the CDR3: TGTGCCAGCAGCTTACAGGCGAACACTGAAGCTTTCTTT. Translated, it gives CASSLQANTEAFF.

CDR3 sequence reads: CASSLLTGGIGELFF. The DNA for the CDR3 is TGCGCCAGCAGCTTGCTCACAGGGGGGATCGGGGAGCTGTTTTTT. The chain couples TRBV5-1 to TRBJ2-2; 8 bases agree with TRBD1. The CDR3 is made up of 15 amino acids. The V and J ends lost 1 base and 7 bases, in that order; junction bases with no gene match: 6. Germline V gene data show CDR1 as SGHRS and CDR2 as YFSETQ.

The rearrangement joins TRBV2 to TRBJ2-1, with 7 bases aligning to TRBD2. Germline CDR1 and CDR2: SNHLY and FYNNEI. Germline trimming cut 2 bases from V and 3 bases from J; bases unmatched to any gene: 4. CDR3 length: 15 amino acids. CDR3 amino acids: CASSETGGNYNEQFF. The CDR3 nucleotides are TGTGCCAGCAGTGAAACGGGAGGCAACTACAATGAGCAGTTCTTC.

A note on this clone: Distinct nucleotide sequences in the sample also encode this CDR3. CDR3 DNA: TGTGCCAGCATTCACACCGAGGAAATTCGCGGTGCGGATGGCTACACCTTC. This gives the protein CASIHTEEIRGADGYTF. This chain uses TRBV28 with TRBJ1-2; the D is unclear. The CDR3 contains 17 residues. Looked up from germline, CDR1 is MDHEN and CDR2 is SYDVKM. V lost 7 bases to trimming and J lost 6 bases, with 27 bases between them.

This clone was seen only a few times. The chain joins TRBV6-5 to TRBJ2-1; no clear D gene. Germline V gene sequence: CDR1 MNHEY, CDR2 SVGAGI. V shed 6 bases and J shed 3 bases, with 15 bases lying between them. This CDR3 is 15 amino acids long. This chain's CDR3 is CASRTNGWSYNEQFF. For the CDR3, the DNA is TGTGCCAGCAGAACGAATGGATGGAGCTACAATGAGCAGTTCTTC.

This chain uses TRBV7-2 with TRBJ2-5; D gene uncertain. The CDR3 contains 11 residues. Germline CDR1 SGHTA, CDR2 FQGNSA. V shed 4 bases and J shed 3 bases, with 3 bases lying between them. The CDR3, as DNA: TGTGCCAGCAGCTCAAAAGAGACCCAGTACTTC. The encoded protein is CASSSKETQYF.

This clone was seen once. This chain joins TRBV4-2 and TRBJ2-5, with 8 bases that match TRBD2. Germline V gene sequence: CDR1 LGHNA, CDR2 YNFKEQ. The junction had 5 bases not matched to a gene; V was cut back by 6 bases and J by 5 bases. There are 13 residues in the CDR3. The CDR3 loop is CASSRTSWETQYF. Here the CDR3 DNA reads TGTGCCAGCAGTCGGACTAGCTGGGAGACCCAGTACTTC.

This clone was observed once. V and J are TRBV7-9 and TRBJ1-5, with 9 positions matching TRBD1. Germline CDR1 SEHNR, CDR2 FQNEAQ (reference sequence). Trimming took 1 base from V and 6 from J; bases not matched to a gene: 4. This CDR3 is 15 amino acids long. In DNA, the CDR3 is TGTGCCAGCAGCTTAGTAGGGACAGGGTCTCAGCCCCAGCATTTT. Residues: CASSLVGTGSQPQHF.

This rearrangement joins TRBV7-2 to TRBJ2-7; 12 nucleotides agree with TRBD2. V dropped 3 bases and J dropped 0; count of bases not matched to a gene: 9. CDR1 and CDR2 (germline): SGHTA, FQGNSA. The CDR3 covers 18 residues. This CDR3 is CASSFGTSGPRSSYEQYF. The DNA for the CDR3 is TGTGCCAGCAGCTTCGGGACTAGCGGGCCCAGGAGCTCCTACGAGCAGTACTTC. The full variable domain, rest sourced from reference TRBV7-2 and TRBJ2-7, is GAGVSQSPSNKVTEKGKDVELRCDPISGHTALYWYRQSLGQGLEFLIYFQGNSAPDKSGLPSDRFSAERTGGSVSTLTIQRTQQEDSAVYLCASSFGTSGPRSSYEQYFGPGTRLTVT.

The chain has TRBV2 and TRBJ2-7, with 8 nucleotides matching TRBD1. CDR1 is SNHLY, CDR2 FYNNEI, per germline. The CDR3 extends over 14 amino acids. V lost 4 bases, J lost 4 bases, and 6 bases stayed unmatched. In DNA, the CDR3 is TGTGCCAGCAGTGCTACAGGGGGGAGGTACGAGCAGTACTTC. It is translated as CASSATGGRYEQYF. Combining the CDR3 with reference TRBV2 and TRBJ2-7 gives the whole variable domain EPEVTQTPSHQVTQMGQEVILRCVPISNHLYFYWYRQILGQKVEFLVSFYNNEISEKSEIFDDQFSVERPDGSNFTLKIRSTKLEDSAMYFCASSATGGRYEQYFGPGTRLTVT.

The CDR3: CASSLQAGYTEAFF. In DNA, the CDR3 is TGTGCCAGCAGTTTACAGGCCGGATACACTGAAGCTTTCTTT. V usage is TRBV28 and J usage is TRBJ1-1, with D hard to call. V shed 2 bases and J shed 3 bases, with 10 bases lying between them. The CDR3 is made up of 14 amino acids. The V gene's germline CDR1 is MDHEN and CDR2 SYDVKM.

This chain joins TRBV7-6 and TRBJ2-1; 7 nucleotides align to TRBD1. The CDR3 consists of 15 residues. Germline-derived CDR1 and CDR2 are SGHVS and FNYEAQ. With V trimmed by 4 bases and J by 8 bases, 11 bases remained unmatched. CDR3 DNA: TGTGCCAGCAGCTCCAACCTAGGCCAGGGGGATGAGCAGTTCTTC. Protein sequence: CASSSNLGQGDEQFF. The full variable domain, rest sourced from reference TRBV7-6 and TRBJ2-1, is GAGVSQSPRYKVTKRGQDVALRCDPISGHVSLYWYRQALGQGPEFLTYFNYEAQQDKSGLPNDRFSAERPEGSISTLTIQRTEQRDSAMYRCASSSNLGQGDEQFFGPGTRLTVL.

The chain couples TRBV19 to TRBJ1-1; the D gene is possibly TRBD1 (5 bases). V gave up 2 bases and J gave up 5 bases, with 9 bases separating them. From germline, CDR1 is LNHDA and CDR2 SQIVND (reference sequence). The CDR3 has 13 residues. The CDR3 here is CASSILSGTEAFF. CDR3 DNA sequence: TGTGCCAGTAGTATACTCTCAGGGACTGAAGCTTTCTTT.

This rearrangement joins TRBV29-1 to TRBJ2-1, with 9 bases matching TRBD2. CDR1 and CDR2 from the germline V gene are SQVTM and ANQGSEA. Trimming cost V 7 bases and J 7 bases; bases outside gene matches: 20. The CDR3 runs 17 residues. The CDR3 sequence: CSAADPLAGGPRNEQFF. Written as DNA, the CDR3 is TGCAGCGCCGCGGACCCCTTGGCGGGAGGGCCAAGGAATGAGCAGTTCTTC.

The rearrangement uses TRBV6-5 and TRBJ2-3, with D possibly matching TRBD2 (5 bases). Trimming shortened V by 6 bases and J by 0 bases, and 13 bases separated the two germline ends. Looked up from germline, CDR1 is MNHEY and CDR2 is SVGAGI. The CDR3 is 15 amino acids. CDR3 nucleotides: TGTGCCAGCAGGCCCACCTCGGGGAGCACAGATACGCAGTATTTT. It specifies CASRPTSGSTDTQYF.

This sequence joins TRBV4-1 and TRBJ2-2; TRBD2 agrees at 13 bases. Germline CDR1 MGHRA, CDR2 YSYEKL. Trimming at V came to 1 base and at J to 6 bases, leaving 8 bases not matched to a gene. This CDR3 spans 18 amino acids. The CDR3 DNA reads TGCGCCAGCAGCCAAGCGGGACTAGCGGGACCTACACCCGGGGAGCTGTTTTTT. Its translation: CASSQAGLAGPTPGELFF.

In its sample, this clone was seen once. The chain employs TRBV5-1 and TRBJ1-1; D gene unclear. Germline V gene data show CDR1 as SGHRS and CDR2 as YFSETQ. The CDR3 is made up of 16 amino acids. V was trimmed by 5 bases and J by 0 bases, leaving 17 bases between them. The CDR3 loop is CASSGRTDSMNTEAFF. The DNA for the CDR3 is TGCGCCAGCAGTGGGAGGACGGACTCGATGAACACTGAAGCTTTCTTT.

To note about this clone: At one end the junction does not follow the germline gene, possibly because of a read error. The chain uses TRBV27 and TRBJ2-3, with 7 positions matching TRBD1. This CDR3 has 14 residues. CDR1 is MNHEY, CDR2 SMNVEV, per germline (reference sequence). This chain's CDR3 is CASSLSVGTATQYF. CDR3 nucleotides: TGTGCCAGCAGTTTATCTGTAGGGACAGCTACGCAGTATTTT.

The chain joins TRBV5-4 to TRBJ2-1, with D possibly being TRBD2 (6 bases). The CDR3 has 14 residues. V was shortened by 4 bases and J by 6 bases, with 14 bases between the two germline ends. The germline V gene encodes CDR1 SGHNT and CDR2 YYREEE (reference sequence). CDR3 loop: CASSPREKGNEQFF. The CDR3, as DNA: TGTGCCAGCAGCCCACGGGAGAAGGGCAATGAGCAGTTCTTC.

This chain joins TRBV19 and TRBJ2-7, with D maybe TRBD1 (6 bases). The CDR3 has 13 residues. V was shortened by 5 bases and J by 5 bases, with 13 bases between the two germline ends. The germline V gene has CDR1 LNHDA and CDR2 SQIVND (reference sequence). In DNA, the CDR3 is TGTGCCAGTAGTGCCGGACAGAAGAACGAGCAGTACTTC. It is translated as CASSAGQKNEQYF.

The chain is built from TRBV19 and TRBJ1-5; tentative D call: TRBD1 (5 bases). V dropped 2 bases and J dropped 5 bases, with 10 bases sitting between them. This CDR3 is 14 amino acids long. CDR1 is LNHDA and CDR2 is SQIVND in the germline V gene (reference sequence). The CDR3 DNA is TGTGCCAGTAGTATAATGGCGGGGGATCAGCCCCAGCATTTT. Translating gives CASSIMAGDQPQHF.

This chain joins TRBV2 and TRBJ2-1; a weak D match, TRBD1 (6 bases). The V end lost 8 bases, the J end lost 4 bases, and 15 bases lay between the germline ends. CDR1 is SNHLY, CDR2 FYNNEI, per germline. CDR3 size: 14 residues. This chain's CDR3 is CASGPRDKYNEQFF. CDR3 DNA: TGTGCCAGCGGCCCCCGGGACAAGTACAATGAGCAGTTCTTC.

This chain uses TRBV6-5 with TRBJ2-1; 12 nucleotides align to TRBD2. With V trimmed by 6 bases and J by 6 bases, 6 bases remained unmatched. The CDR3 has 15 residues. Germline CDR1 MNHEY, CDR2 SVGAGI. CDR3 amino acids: CASRATSGRLNEQFF. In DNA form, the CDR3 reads TGTGCCAGCAGGGCGACTAGCGGGAGACTCAATGAGCAGTTCTTC.

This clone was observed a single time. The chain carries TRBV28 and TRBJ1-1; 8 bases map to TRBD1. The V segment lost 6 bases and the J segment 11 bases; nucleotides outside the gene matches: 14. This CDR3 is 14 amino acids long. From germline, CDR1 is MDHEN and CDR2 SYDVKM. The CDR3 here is CASRDREGLMSAFF. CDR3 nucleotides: TGTGCCAGCAGGGACAGGGAAGGGCTGATGTCTGCTTTCTTT.

The CDR3 loop reads CASSLRGGLSYNEQFF. Here the CDR3 DNA reads TGTGCCAGCAGCTTAAGAGGGGGTTTATCCTACAATGAGCAGTTCTTC. This chain links TRBV7-9 with TRBJ2-1, with a tentative D call TRBD1 (6 bases). Per germline, CDR1 SEHNR and CDR2 FQNEAQ (reference sequence). Trimming took 2 bases from V and 1 from J, leaving 12 bases between them. The CDR3 consists of 16 residues.

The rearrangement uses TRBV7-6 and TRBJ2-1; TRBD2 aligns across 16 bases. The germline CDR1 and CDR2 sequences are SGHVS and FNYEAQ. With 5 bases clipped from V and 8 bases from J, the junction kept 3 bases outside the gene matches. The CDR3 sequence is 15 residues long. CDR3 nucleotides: TGTGCCAGCAGCCCGGGACTAGCGGGAGGGGATGAGCAGTTCTTC. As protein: CASSPGLAGGDEQFF.